A single sample is the source of the 20 T cell receptor beta chains below, sequenced in a study of T cell responses to AZD1222 COVID-19 vaccine (dated by TCRdb to the early 2020s). Library prep was done by the immunoSEQ multiplex PCR assay. TCRdb limited this immuneACCESS table to in-frame rearrangements with V and J called. A share of clones is missing; checked studies link under half to unresolved V genes, and the rest is unexplained. This sample holds about 150,000 clones; 80% to 90% were observed only once. The top ten constitute 5.1% of the sample. Sample time point, as interpreted from the label and publication: baseline before first vaccination. Sample: peripheral blood, taken on day 0 of AZD1222 vaccination. These TCRs come from an adult in good health.

The chain employs TRBV2 and TRBJ1-5; D is ambiguous. Germline assignment: CDR1 SNHLY and CDR2 FYNNEI. Trimming shortened V by 7 bases and J by 1 base, and 14 bases separated the two germline ends. This CDR3 has 15 residues. The DNA for the CDR3 is TGTGCCAGCAATCTGGGAAGTTGGAGCAATCAGCCCCAGCATTTT. It translates to CASNLGSWSNQPQHF.

V and J are TRBV18 and TRBJ2-7, with 8 bases matching TRBD1. Germline CDR1 is KGHSH and CDR2 is LQKENI. The CDR3 is made up of 15 amino acids. Germline trimming cut 2 bases from V and 7 bases from J; bases unmatched to any gene: 10. CDR3 region: CASSPGQGSSREQYF. The CDR3 DNA follows: TGTGCCAGCTCACCAGGACAGGGCTCTAGTCGTGAGCAGTACTTC. The complete variable domain, with remaining parts taken from reference TRBV18 and TRBJ2-7, reads NAGVMQNPRHLVRRRGQEARLRCSPMKGHSHVYWYRQLPEEGLKFMVYLQKENIIDESGMPKERFSAEFPKEGPSILRIQQVVRGDSAAYFCASSPGQGSSREQYFGPGTRLTVT.

This sequence joins TRBV20-1 and TRBJ1-2; the D is unclear. The CDR3 spans 10 residues. In germline, CDR1 is DFQATT, CDR2 SNEGSKA (reference sequence). Trimming took 3 bases from V and 4 from J, leaving 3 bases between them. CDR3 residues: CSASLYGYTF. DNA of the CDR3: TGCAGTGCTAGTCTCTATGGCTACACCTTC.

The count of this clone is one. The rearrangement joins TRBV14 to TRBJ1-1, with 10 bases aligning to TRBD1. In germline, CDR1 is SGHDN, CDR2 FVKESK. V gave up 0 bases and J gave up 3 bases; unmatched junction bases: 13. CDR3 length equals 19 residues. Here the CDR3 reads CASSQDHRDRGVYDTEAFF. The CDR3 DNA reads as TGTGCCAGCAGCCAAGATCATCGGGACAGGGGAGTATACGACACTGAAGCTTTCTTT.

V is TRBV5-1 and J is TRBJ2-7; D not resolved. Germline V CDR1 and CDR2: SGHRS, YFSETQ. The CDR3 covers 12 residues. Between the trimmed V and J ends, which lost 1 base and 5 bases, there was a span of 7 bases. In nucleotides, the CDR3 is TGCGCCAGCAGCTTGTTGGGGAACGAGCAGTACTTC. Translation: CASSLLGNEQYF.

This clone came up once. J is TRBJ2-2 and V is TRBV11-3, with D unresolved. The V gene lost 5 bases and the J gene lost 2 bases, with 6 bases spanning the gap. The CDR3 has 13 amino acids. Germline V gene lookup returns CDR1 SGHNT and CDR2 YENEEA. The CDR3 bases are TGTGCCAGCAGCGTCACCAACACCGGGGAGCTGTTTTTT. Encoded protein: CASSVTNTGELFF.

The chain is built from TRBV18 and TRBJ2-5, with a possible D match to TRBD2 (6 bases). The CDR3 is 13 amino acids. The germline CDR1 and CDR2 sequences are KGHSH and LQKENI. Deletions cut 5 bases from V and 5 bases from J, with 12 bases between. CDR3 nucleotides: TGTGCCAGCTCAGGGAGGCCGGGGGAGACCCAGTACTTC. Protein sequence: CASSGRPGETQYF. The complete variable domain, with remaining parts taken from reference TRBV18 and TRBJ2-5, reads NAGVMQNPRHLVRRRGQEARLRCSPMKGHSHVYWYRQLPEEGLKFMVYLQKENIIDESGMPKERFSAEFPKEGPSILRIQQVVRGDSAAYFCASSGRPGETQYFGPGTRLLVL.

The rearrangement uses TRBV7-9 and TRBJ2-1, with D perhaps TRBD2 (6 bases). The CDR3 has 14 amino acids. Trimming pared 7 bases from V and 4 bases from J, leaving 14 bases between. CDR1 and CDR2 from the germline V gene are SEHNR and FQNEAQ (reference sequence). In DNA, the CDR3 is TGTGCCAGCACGGAGGGGAAAGCTTACAATGAGCAGTTCTTC. It translates to CASTEGKAYNEQFF.

This clone was seen just once. The rearrangement links TRBV7-2 to TRBJ1-6; 11 bases map to TRBD1. CDR1 is SGHTA, CDR2 FQGNSA, per germline. CDR3 length equals 14 residues. V lost 6 bases, J lost 14 bases, and 9 bases stayed unmatched. CDR3 DNA sequence: TGTGCCAGCAGGGGGGGACAGGGGGATTCGTCCCTCCACTTT. Amino acids: CASRGGQGDSSLHF.

The rearrangement joins TRBV27 to TRBJ1-4, with 11 bases aligning to TRBD1. The CDR3 covers 16 residues. With 7 bases clipped from V and 8 bases from J, the junction kept 12 bases outside the gene matches. Germline CDR1 MNHEY, CDR2 SMNVEV (reference sequence). The CDR3 reads CASTLKGQGAREKLFF. The CDR3 nucleotides read TGTGCCAGCACCTTAAAAGGACAGGGGGCACGGGAAAAACTGTTTTTT.

This sequence joins TRBV6-1 and TRBJ1-5; maybe TRBD1 (5 bases). The germline V gene encodes CDR1 MNHNS and CDR2 SASEGT. Trimming left V 1 base short and J 6 bases short, with 13 bases between. The CDR3 has 15 amino acids. CDR3 region: CASSEGFGGSQPQHF. The DNA for the CDR3 is TGTGCCAGCAGTGAAGGTTTCGGGGGGTCTCAGCCCCAGCATTTT.

The V and J genes are TRBV6-5 and TRBJ1-6; maybe TRBD1 (5 bases). The length of the CDR3 is 14 residues. The V end was cut by 10 bases, the J end by 4 bases, with 14 bases between. CDR1 is MNHEY and CDR2 is SVGAGI in the germline V gene. CDR3: CATVDSRYNSPLHF. The CDR3 nucleotides read TGTGCCACCGTCGACAGCCGATATAATTCACCCCTCCACTTT.

This rearrangement joins TRBV6-4 to TRBJ2-3; 10 bases are a match to TRBD1. Germline lookup yields CDR1 MRHNA and CDR2 SNTAGT. V dropped 0 bases and J dropped 4; count of bases not matched to a gene: 1. This CDR3 has 15 amino acids. DNA of the CDR3: TGTGCCAGCAGTGACTCGACAGGGGGCGCAGATACGCAGTATTTT. Encoded protein: CASSDSTGGADTQYF.

The chain is built from TRBV6-6 and TRBJ1-5, with a possible D match to TRBD1 (5 bases). Germline V gene sequence: CDR1 MNHNY, CDR2 SVGAGI (reference sequence). Trimming took 7 bases from V and 2 from J, leaving 12 bases between them. This CDR3 contains 14 residues. The CDR3: CASTPRGGNQPQHF. The CDR3 bases are TGTGCCAGCACCCCACGGGGCGGCAATCAGCCCCAGCATTTT.

This clone was seen a single time. The chain carries TRBV15 and TRBJ1-3; 9 positions match TRBD1. This CDR3 is 14 amino acids long. Germline assignment: CDR1 LNHNV and CDR2 YYDKDF (reference sequence). The V and J ends lost 6 bases and 10 bases, in that order; junction bases with no gene match: 10. CDR3: CATRGEPGQGTIYF. CDR3 bases: TGTGCCACCAGGGGAGAACCGGGACAGGGAACCATATATTTT.

The rearrangement links TRBV3-1 (or the pseudogene TRBV3-2) to TRBJ2-3, with 11 bases matching TRBD2. This CDR3 has 17 amino acids. From germline, CDR1 is LGHDT and CDR2 YNNKEL (reference sequence). V trimming: 4 bases; J trimming: 5 bases; junction bases outside the gene matches: 11. The CDR3 sequence: CASSLYVSGRAVDTQYF. The CDR3 bases are TGTGCCAGCAGCCTTTATGTTAGCGGGAGGGCCGTAGATACGCAGTATTTT.

This rearrangement joins TRBV7-9 to TRBJ1-4; possibly TRBD1 for D (5 bases). Germline assignment: CDR1 SEHNR and CDR2 FQNEAQ (reference sequence). V was pared by 7 bases and J by 2 bases, with 11 bases between. The CDR3 extends over 14 amino acids. DNA for the CDR3: TGTGCCAGCACCCAGGGTAGGACTAATGAAAAACTGTTTTTT. Its protein is CASTQGRTNEKLFF.

The rearrangement joins TRBV18 to TRBJ2-3, with 8 bases lining up with TRBD1. The CDR3 consists of 14 residues. Looked up from germline, CDR1 is KGHSH and CDR2 is LQKENI. V trimming: 6 bases; J trimming: 4 bases; junction bases outside the gene matches: 6. The CDR3 spells CASSTTGAADTQYF. CDR3 bases: TGTGCCAGCTCCACGACAGGGGCGGCAGATACGCAGTATTTT.

This chain uses TRBV24-1 with TRBJ2-5; 9 bases agree with TRBD1. With V trimmed by 4 bases and J by 4 bases, 6 bases remained unmatched. The CDR3 length is 15 residues. Germline assignment: CDR1 KGHDR and CDR2 SFDVKD. CDR3 sequence (DNA): TGTGCCACCAGTGAGGGGACAGGGAGAAGAGAGACCCAGTACTTC. This encodes CATSEGTGRRETQYF.

This chain uses TRBV5-3 with TRBJ2-7, with TRBD2 matching 9 bases. TRBV5-3 belongs to the ORF category, with a function that is uncertain. The junction had 10 bases not matched to a gene; V was cut back by 4 bases and J by 5 bases. The CDR3 spans 15 residues. CDR3 bases: TGTGCCAGAAGCAAGGCGGGAGGGCCGGCACACGAGCAGTACTTC. This sequence encodes CARSKAGGPAHEQYF.